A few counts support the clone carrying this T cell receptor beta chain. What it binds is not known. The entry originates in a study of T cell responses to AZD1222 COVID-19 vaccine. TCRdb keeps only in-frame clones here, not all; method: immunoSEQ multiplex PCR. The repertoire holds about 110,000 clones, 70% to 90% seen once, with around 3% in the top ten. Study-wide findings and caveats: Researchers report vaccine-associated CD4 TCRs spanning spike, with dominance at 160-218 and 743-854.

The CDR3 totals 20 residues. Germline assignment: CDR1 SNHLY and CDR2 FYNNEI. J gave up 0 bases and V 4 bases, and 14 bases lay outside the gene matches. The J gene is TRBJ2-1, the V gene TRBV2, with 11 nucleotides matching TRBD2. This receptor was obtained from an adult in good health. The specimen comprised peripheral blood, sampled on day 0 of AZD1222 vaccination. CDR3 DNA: TGTGCCAGCAGTGGGCTTCCTAGCGGGAGGTTAATCAGCTCCTACAATGAGCAGTTCTTC. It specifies CASSGLPSGRLISSYNEQFF.